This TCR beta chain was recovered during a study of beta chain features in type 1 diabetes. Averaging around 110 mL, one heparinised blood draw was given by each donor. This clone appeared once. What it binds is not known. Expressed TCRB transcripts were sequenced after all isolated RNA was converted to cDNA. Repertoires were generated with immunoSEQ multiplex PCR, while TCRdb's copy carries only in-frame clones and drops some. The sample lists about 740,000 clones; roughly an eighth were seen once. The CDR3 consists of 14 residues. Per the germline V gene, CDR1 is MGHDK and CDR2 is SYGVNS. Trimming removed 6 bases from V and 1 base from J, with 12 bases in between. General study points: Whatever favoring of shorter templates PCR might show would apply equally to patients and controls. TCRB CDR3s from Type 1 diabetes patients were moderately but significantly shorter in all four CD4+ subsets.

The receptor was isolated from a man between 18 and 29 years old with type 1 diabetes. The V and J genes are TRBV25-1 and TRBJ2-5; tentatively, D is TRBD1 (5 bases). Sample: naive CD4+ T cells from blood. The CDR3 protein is CASRARQFQETQYF. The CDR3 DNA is TGTGCCAGCAGGGCTAGACAGTTCCAAGAGACCCAGTACTTC.